The clone carrying this TCR beta chain was picked up many times. Its cognate antigen is unknown. The data are from a study of early T cells in non-severe SARS-CoV-2 infection. Across the study: Chains stayed unpaired after sequencing of bulk RNA from unsorted whole blood.

Whole-study findings and limits: Matching with VDJdb favored anti-spike CD8 responses (missing private and CD4 specificities).

Unique molecular identifiers were affixed to single, distinct cDNA molecules. Using its own MiXCR run on the 5' RACE reads, TCRdb lists one record per CDR3 protein. The sample consists of some 52,000 distinct CDR3 sequences, approximately 8% of them appearing once. The sample comprised whole blood. The receptor comes from an adult who was a healthcare worker with PCR-confirmed SARS-CoV-2 infection or an uninfected control (not recorded which).

The CDR3 DNA follows: TGTGCCAGCAGTTTATCCCCCGGGGGCCTAGAGCCCCAGCATTTT. Amino acids: CASSLSPGGLEPQHF. The chain is built from TRBV27 and TRBJ1-5, with TRBD1 as a possible D gene (6 bases). CDR3 size: 15 residues. The germline V gene has CDR1 MNHEY and CDR2 SMNVEV (reference sequence). Trimming stripped 0 bases from V and 8 bases from J, with 14 bases between.